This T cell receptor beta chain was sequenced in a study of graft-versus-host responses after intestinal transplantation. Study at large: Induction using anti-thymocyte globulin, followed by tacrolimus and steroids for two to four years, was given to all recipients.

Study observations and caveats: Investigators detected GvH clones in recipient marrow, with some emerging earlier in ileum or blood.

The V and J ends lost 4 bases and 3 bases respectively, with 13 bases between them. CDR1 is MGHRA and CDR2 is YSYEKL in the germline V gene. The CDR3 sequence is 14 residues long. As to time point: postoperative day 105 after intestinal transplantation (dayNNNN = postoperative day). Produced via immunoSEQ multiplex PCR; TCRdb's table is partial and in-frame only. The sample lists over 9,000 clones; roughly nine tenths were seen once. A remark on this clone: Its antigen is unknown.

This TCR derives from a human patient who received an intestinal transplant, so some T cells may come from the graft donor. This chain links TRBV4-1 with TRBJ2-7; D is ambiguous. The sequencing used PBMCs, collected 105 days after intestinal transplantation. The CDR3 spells CASSPRGSYYEQYF. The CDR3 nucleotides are TGCGCCAGCAGCCCGCGAGGCAGCTACTACGAGCAGTACTTC.